This T cell receptor beta chain was sequenced in a study of beta chain features in type 1 diabetes. Regarding the study as a whole: Cells expressing TCR highly could be over-represented by cDNA sequencing.

V was pared by 5 bases and J by 2 bases, with 10 bases of the junction left unmatched. The CDR3 loop spans 16 amino acids. Germline-derived CDR1 and CDR2 are SGHTA and FQGTGA. One heparinised blood draw, averaging about 100 mL, came from each donor. Points on this clone: The antigen remains unidentified.

Reverse transcription of all isolated RNA meant that expressed TCRB transcripts were sequenced. There were approximately 3.5 million reads on average in the naive, central memory and regulatory T cell samples. Profiled with immunoSEQ multiplex PCR; TCRdb holds only in-frame clones, not every one. The data show under 900,000 clones, 15% to 20% seen once. This chain links TRBV7-3 with TRBJ2-5; 8 nucleotides agree with TRBD2. The sequenced sample consisted of naive CD4+ T cells from blood. This receptor was taken from a woman in her late teens or twenties in good health. The CDR3 DNA is TGTGCCAGCAGCATTGGTTTAACTAGCGGACAAGAGACCCAGTACTTC. This sequence encodes CASSIGLTSGQETQYF.